The T cell receptor beta chain described here comes from a study of glioma-infiltrating T cells. The CDR3 sequence is 13 residues long. Per germline, CDR1 SQVTM and CDR2 ANQGSEA. V shed 6 bases and J 4 bases; nucleotides not matched to a gene: 5. This clonotype was counted many times. TCR alpha and beta CDR3 regions were amplified from RNA using iRepertoire nested multiplex PCR. TCRdb used MiXCR to reprocess the multiplex PCR reads, holding one entry per CDR3 protein. The sample records tens of thousands of distinct CDR3 sequences, 35% to 50% being singletons. This sequence was found in a human donor with low-grade glioma or glioblastoma, undergoing nonglioma brain surgery, or in good health (not recorded which). V and J are TRBV29-1 and TRBJ2-2; 7 bases map to TRBD1. Material: glioma tissue, nonneoplastic brain tissue, or PBMCs (not recorded which). The CDR3 sequence is CSVVTGFTGELFF. CDR3 DNA: TGCAGCGTGGTGACAGGGTTCACCGGGGAGCTGTTTTTT.